Each of the 23 T cell receptor beta chains below was sequenced from the same sample in a study of blood T cell repertoires in COVID-19 (dated by TCRdb to the early 2020s). The library was made by the immunoSEQ multiplex PCR assay. Entries here come from immuneACCESS through TCRdb and include only in-frame sequences with V and J called. Some clones fail to appear in such tables; in the studies checked, an unresolved V gene covers under half of the shortfall, and the cause of the remainder is unknown. The sample table records 140,000 to 150,000 clones; about 85% of these occur just once. The ten largest clones represent about 2.5% of the sample. The sample comprised peripheral blood. The receptors originated from a human donor with COVID-19, enrolled during active disease. The donor label of this sample is uncertain.

V is TRBV3-1 (or the pseudogene TRBV3-2) and J is TRBJ1-4, with 7 bases fitting TRBD1. CDR1 is LGHDT, CDR2 YNNKEL, per germline (reference sequence). This CDR3 has 14 residues. V lost 5 bases to trimming and J lost 3 bases; unmatched junction nucleotides: 3. The CDR3 loop reads CASSVGQPNEKLFF. DNA for the CDR3: TGTGCCAGCAGCGTGGGACAGCCTAATGAAAAACTGTTTTTT.

CDR3 sequence: CASSRGQGTEKLFF. In DNA form, the CDR3 reads TGCGCCAGCAGCCGAGGACAGGGAACCGAAAAACTGTTTTTT. This rearrangement joins TRBV4-1 to TRBJ1-4; TRBD1 matches at 8 bases. Per the germline V gene, CDR1 is MGHRA and CDR2 is YSYEKL. Trimming cost V 4 bases and J 8 bases; bases outside gene matches: 6. There are 14 residues in the CDR3.

This chain uses TRBV9 with TRBJ1-6; the match to TRBD1 covers 8 bases. Trimming took 0 bases from V and 7 from J; bases not matched to a gene: 3. Germline V gene lookup returns CDR1 SGDLS and CDR2 YYNGEE. The CDR3 sequence is 15 residues long. CDR3 protein: CASSVGTGLNSPLHF. CDR3 in DNA: TGTGCCAGCAGCGTAGGGACAGGGTTGAATTCACCCCTCCACTTT.

This clone was observed once. CDR3 nucleotide sequence: TGTGCCAGCAGTTACGACAGCTCCTACGAGCAGTACTTC. Protein: CASSYDSSYEQYF. The rearrangement uses TRBV6-2 or TRBV6-3 and TRBJ2-7; possible D gene TRBD1, 5 bases. V was pared by 2 bases and J by 0 bases, with 5 bases between. Germline V lookup: CDR1 MNHEY, CDR2 SVGEGT. This CDR3 is 13 amino acids long.

J is TRBJ1-4 and V is TRBV12-5, with 8 bases fitting TRBD1. Germline assignment: CDR1 LGHNT and CDR2 FRNRAP. V trimming: 7 bases; J trimming: 7 bases; junction bases outside the gene matches: 5. The CDR3 is 13 amino acids. The CDR3 coding sequence is TGTGCTAGTGCCCTGGACAGGGTTGAAAAACTGTTTTTT. It specifies CASALDRVEKLFF.

The chain employs TRBV5-1 and TRBJ1-3; maybe TRBD1 (5 bases). The CDR3 consists of 15 residues. Germline loops: CDR1 SGHRS, CDR2 YFSETQ. Trimming removed 3 bases from V and 0 bases from J, with 10 bases in between. CDR3 sequence: CASSSTVGSGNTIYF. In DNA, the CDR3 is TGCGCCAGCAGCTCGACAGTTGGCTCTGGAAACACCATATATTTT.

This clone was detected only a few times. The chain carries TRBV2 and TRBJ2-7, with 8 bases identical to TRBD1. Germline V gives CDR1 SNHLY, CDR2 FYNNEI. The CDR3 spans 14 residues. The trim removed 4 bases at V and 0 bases at J, leaving 2 bases unmatched. The CDR3 loop reads CASSGTGNSYEQYF. The CDR3 DNA reads TGTGCCAGCAGTGGGACAGGGAACTCCTACGAGCAGTACTTC.

V and J are TRBV24-1 and TRBJ1-5; D gene unclear. This CDR3 comprises 13 residues. Trimming took 6 bases from V and 7 from J, leaving 12 bases between them. Germline loops: CDR1 KGHDR, CDR2 SFDVKD. For the CDR3, the DNA is TGTGCCACCAGTAACGGGTTTGGCCAGCCCCAGCATTTT. Its translation: CATSNGFGQPQHF.

V and J are TRBV5-4 and TRBJ2-7, with 7 bases that match TRBD1. This CDR3 is built from 13 residues. V gave up 3 bases and J gave up 3 bases; unmatched junction bases: 3. Germline V CDR1 and CDR2: SGHNT, YYREEE (reference sequence). In DNA form, the CDR3 reads TGTGCCAGCAGCTCGACAGGGTACTACGAGCAGTACTTC. It encodes CASSSTGYYEQYF.

The gene calls are TRBV7-9 and TRBJ1-2, with a tentative D call TRBD1 (5 bases). The CDR3 is 11 residues long. The germline CDR1 and CDR2 sequences are SEHNR and FQNEAQ (reference sequence). The V end lost 7 bases, the J end lost 8 bases, and 11 bases lay between the germline ends. The CDR3 DNA reads TGTGCCAGCAAAACCCGGGGGGGCTACACCTTC. As protein: CASKTRGGYTF.

This chain uses TRBV5-1 with TRBJ2-1; possibly TRBD1 for D (5 bases). Trimming left V 1 base short and J 10 bases short, with 9 bases between. The CDR3 extends over 12 amino acids. The germline V gene encodes CDR1 SGHRS and CDR2 YFSETQ. CDR3 loop: CASSLKRGEQFF. The DNA for the CDR3 is TGCGCCAGCAGCTTGAAAAGGGGAGAGCAGTTCTTC.

V gene TRBV5-8 combines with J gene TRBJ2-5; TRBD2 matches 7 bases. The CDR3 consists of 15 residues. The J segment lost 4 bases and the V segment lost 3 bases, leaving 9 bases of the junction unmatched. Per the germline V gene, CDR1 is SGHTS and CDR2 is YDEGEE. Written as DNA, the CDR3 is TGTGCCAGCAGCTCCTGGGCGGCTAGCGGAGAGACCCAGTACTTC. It yields the protein CASSSWAASGETQYF.

The table lists this clone with many counts. The V gene is TRBV5-3, the J gene TRBJ2-3; 9 bases are a match to TRBD2. TRBV5-3 is placed among ORFs of uncertain function. The CDR3 covers 17 residues. Unmatched junction bases numbered 5, after V lost 0 bases and J lost 0 bases. The chain's CDR3 is CARSLDGGGASTDTQYF. As DNA, the CDR3 is TGTGCCAGAAGCTTGGATGGCGGGGGGGCTAGCACAGATACGCAGTATTTT.

The V gene is TRBV5-5, the J gene TRBJ1-1; D is possibly TRBD1 (6 bases). The CDR3 consists of 16 residues. With 7 bases removed from V and 0 bases from J, the gap between germline ends came to 19 bases. Germline V lookup: CDR1 SGHKS, CDR2 YYEKEE (reference sequence). The CDR3 sequence is CASYSTGGWVNTEAFF. Here the CDR3 DNA reads TGTGCCAGCTATTCGACAGGCGGATGGGTGAACACTGAAGCTTTCTTT.

The chain employs TRBV25-1 and TRBJ2-3; tentatively, D is TRBD1 (7 bases). Germline CDR1 is MGHDK and CDR2 is SYGVNS. V dropped 3 bases and J dropped 4 bases, with 14 bases sitting between them. The CDR3 is made up of 15 amino acids. Written as DNA, the CDR3 is TGTGCCAGCAGTGACCGGAGGGGGCAGGCAGATACGCAGTATTTT. It yields the protein CASSDRRGQADTQYF.

This rearrangement joins TRBV12-3 or TRBV12-4 to TRBJ2-7, with no clear D. V lost 4 bases and J lost 0, with 4 bases in between. The CDR3 contains 12 residues. CDR3 residues: CASSSPSYEQYF. CDR3 DNA sequence: TGTGCCAGCAGTTCTCCCTCCTACGAGCAGTACTTC.

This clone was detected only once. A junction end diverges from the germline sequence, so it may reflect a read error. J is TRBJ2-5 and V is TRBV7-7; tentatively, D is TRBD2 (6 bases). This CDR3 has 15 amino acids. CDR1 SSHAT and CDR2 FNYEAQ come from the germline V gene (reference sequence). This CDR3 is CASSWGRQGGETQYF. The CDR3 nucleotides read TGTGCTAGCAGCTGGGGAAGGCAGGGAGGAGAGACCCAGTACTTC. Complete variable domain (other parts from reference TRBV7-7 and TRBJ2-5): GAGVSQSPRYKVTKRGQDVTLRCDPISSHATLYWYQQALGQGPEFLTYFNYEAQPDKSGLPSDRFSAERPEGSISTLTIQRTEQRDSAMYRCASSWGRQGGETQYFGPGTRLLVL.

This chain uses TRBV9 with TRBJ2-1; D is unresolved. CDR1 is SGDLS, CDR2 YYNGEE, per germline. The ends were cut back, 4 bases at V and 3 bases at J, with 5 bases in the middle. The CDR3 extends over 12 amino acids. DNA for the CDR3: TGTGCCAGCAGCTCTTTCTACAATGAGCAGTTCTTC. It is translated as CASSSFYNEQFF.

V usage is TRBV18 and J usage is TRBJ2-3; D is perhaps TRBD2 (6 bases). V lost 2 bases and J lost 6, with 18 bases in between. Germline assignment: CDR1 KGHSH and CDR2 LQKENI. The CDR3 extends over 16 amino acids. The CDR3 protein is CASSPFERGGTDTQYF. The CDR3 bases are TGTGCCAGCTCACCATTCGAGAGAGGAGGGACCGATACGCAGTATTTT.

This chain links TRBV5-1 with TRBJ2-4; 8 bases agree with TRBD1. Trimming removed 2 bases from V and 3 bases from J; junction bases left unmatched: 4. This CDR3 is built from 15 residues. Germline V gives CDR1 SGHRS, CDR2 YFSETQ. The DNA for the CDR3 is TGCGCCAGCAGCTTCAACACAGGGGGCAAAAACATTCAGTACTTC. Residues: CASSFNTGGKNIQYF.

The chain is built from TRBV25-1 and TRBJ1-1, with D hard to call. Trimming stripped 5 bases from V and 5 bases from J, with 9 bases between. Germline V lookup: CDR1 MGHDK, CDR2 SYGVNS. The length of the CDR3 is 12 residues. CDR3 in amino acids: CASSIGPTEAFF. The CDR3 nucleotides are TGTGCCAGCAGTATTGGGCCGACTGAAGCTTTCTTT.

J is TRBJ2-5 and V is TRBV3-1 (or the pseudogene TRBV3-2), with D perhaps TRBD2 (6 bases). CDR1 and CDR2 (germline): LGHDT, YNNKEL (reference sequence). Deletions cut 8 bases from V and 1 base from J, with 17 bases between. The CDR3 loop spans 15 amino acids. The CDR3 loop is CASARGRDFQETQYF. CDR3 DNA: TGTGCCAGCGCCCGGGGACGGGACTTCCAAGAGACCCAGTACTTC.

The chain links TRBV11-2 to TRBJ1-4, with D uncertain. Germline CDR1 and CDR2: SGHAT and FQNNGV. The CDR3 spans 14 residues. Trimming shortened V by 5 bases and J by 7 bases, and 14 bases separated the two germline ends. The CDR3 sequence: CASSPYEASEKLFF. The CDR3 bases are TGTGCCAGCAGCCCCTACGAGGCGAGTGAAAAACTGTTTTTT.